Reported below is one TCR beta chain. The data originate from a study of OX40 agonist ivuxolimab in advanced cancers. Study background: Dosing consisted of intravenous ivuxolimab at 0.01 to 10 mg/kg every 2 weeks. Partial responses occurred in three patients (one hepatocellular carcinoma, two cutaneous melanoma). Eligibility admitted prior anti-PD-1, anti-PD-L1 or anti-CTLA-4 therapy; 35% to 40% had some.

The germline V gene encodes CDR1 GTSNPN and CDR2 SVGIG (reference sequence). The CDR3 sequence is 13 residues long. V was pared by 1 base and J by 5 bases, with 11 bases between. The repertoire was sequenced with immunoSEQ multiplex PCR; TCRdb's copy has only in-frame clones and lacks some. The sample includes tens of thousands of clones, about 88% of them seen just once. The starting material was CD4+ or CD8+ T cells sorted from blood, obtained in a trial of the OX40 agonist ivuxolimab. The chain has TRBV30 and TRBJ2-5, with D possibly TRBD1 on 6 matching bases. The clonotype originates from an adult with an advanced solid tumor such as melanoma, head and neck, liver or kidney cancer. This CDR3 is CAWSAGVGETQYF. The CDR3 DNA reads as TGTGCCTGGAGTGCAGGGGTGGGGGAGACCCAGTACTTC.